The subject of this entry is one T cell receptor beta chain. Using immunoSEQ multiplex PCR, the repertoire was profiled, and TCRdb retains in-frame clones only, with some absent. Here the sample spans 150,000 to 200,000 clones, 76% being singletons. The CDR3 is made up of 15 amino acids. Germline V gene lookup returns CDR1 MGHDK and CDR2 SYGVNS. Trimming took 8 bases from V and 6 from J, leaving 20 bases between them. The sample comes from a study of blood T cell repertoires in COVID-19. This sequence joins TRBV25-1 and TRBJ1-5; maybe TRBD1 (5 bases). What was sequenced was peripheral blood. The sequence was obtained from a woman in her fifties or sixties with active or convalescent COVID-19. The CDR3 nucleotides read TGTGCCAGCCCGAGGGCGCAGGGAGGAACTCAGCCCCAGCATTTT. Translation gives CASPRAQGGTQPQHF.